The clone carrying this T cell receptor beta chain has a handful of counts. Germline lookup yields CDR1 SGHNT and CDR2 YYREEE (reference sequence). Deletions cut 2 bases from V and 2 bases from J, with 7 bases between. The CDR3 length is 13 residues. This entry is derived from a study of PD-1 blockade in classical Hodgkin lymphoma. This sample's time point: newly diagnosed, previously untreated cHL patient sample. Clones were sequenced by immunoSEQ multiplex PCR, and TCRdb holds only the in-frame ones, with some missing. The data contain around 43,000 clones, roughly 93% of them singletons. This receptor was obtained from a human donor with classical Hodgkin lymphoma. Sequenced sample: peripheral blood mononuclear cells (PBMCs). The J gene is TRBJ1-2, the V gene TRBV5-4; no firm D call. In DNA, the CDR3 is TGTGCCAGCAGCTTCGAAGAAAACTATGGCTACACCTTC. Its protein product is CASSFEENYGYTF.